The 10 T cell receptor beta chains below were found in one sample sequenced in a study of CD8 T cells in Susac syndrome (dated by TCRdb to between 2018 and 2021). Libraries were prepared through the immunoSEQ multiplex PCR assay. RNA was extracted with the RNeasy kit and roughly 0.45 to 1 ug was reverse transcribed using random hexamers. TCRdb trimmed public reads at Q25 via fastp, called clones via MiXCR and kept in-frame beta chains. Each entry is one CDR3 protein sequence, shown with its most common DNA and genes. The sample profile shows 200,000 to 300,000 distinct CDR3 sequences; around 96% of them were found once. Jointly, the top ten make up around 0.093% of the sample. The specimen was CD4+ T cells from PBMCs. The receptor source for this set is a human donor with Susac syndrome.

This chain joins TRBV30 and TRBJ1-2, with D hard to call. V was pared by 5 bases and J by 12 bases, with 19 bases between. Germline V gives CDR1 GTSNPN, CDR2 SVGIG (reference sequence). This CDR3 has 12 residues. CDR3 nucleotide sequence: TGTGCCTGGGGGAATGGGCAGATCGCCGACACCTTC. This gives the protein CAWGNGQIADTF.

V usage is TRBV24-1 and J usage is TRBJ2-7, with D perhaps TRBD1 or TRBD2 (5 bases each). The ends were cut back, 4 bases at V and 3 bases at J, with 15 bases in the middle. CDR1 is KGHDR, CDR2 SFDVKD, per germline. The CDR3 has 15 residues. The CDR3 nucleotides read TGTGCCACCAGTGACCCAAGAGGGGCGGGCTACGAGCAGTACTTC. Its translation: CATSDPRGAGYEQYF.

This chain connects TRBV28 to TRBJ2-2, with D tentatively TRBD1 (6 bases). This CDR3 has 18 residues. Deletions cut 4 bases from V and 4 bases from J, with 22 bases between. Per the germline V gene, CDR1 is MDHEN and CDR2 is SYDVKM. The CDR3 DNA reads TGTGCCAGCAGTTACCCATCGACAGGCGTTAGGGTCACCGGGGAGCTGTTTTTT. It specifies CASSYPSTGVRVTGELFF.

J is TRBJ2-7 and V is TRBV7-3; possible D gene TRBD1, 5 bases. The CDR3 is 15 amino acids. Trimming removed 2 bases from V and 1 base from J, with 12 bases in between. Germline V gene data show CDR1 as SGHTA and CDR2 as FQGTGA. CDR3 loop: CASSLGRGLSYEQYF. Written as DNA, the CDR3 is TGTGCCAGCAGCTTAGGTAGGGGCCTTTCCTACGAGCAGTACTTC. The full variable domain, its missing parts supplied by reference TRBV7-3 and TRBJ2-7, is GAGVSQTPSNKVTEKGKYVELRCDPISGHTALYWYRQSLGQGPEFLIYFQGTGAADDSGLPNDRFFAVRPEGSVSTLKIQRTERGDSAVYLCASSLGRGLSYEQYFGPGTRLTVT.

The genes are TRBV20-1 and TRBJ2-7, with 9 bases fitting TRBD2. V trimming: 6 bases; J trimming: 7 bases; junction bases outside the gene matches: 16. The CDR3 spans 15 residues. Germline CDR1 reads DFQATT; CDR2 reads SNEGSKA (reference sequence). CDR3 amino acids: CSAPVRAGGPKEQYF. The CDR3 region has the DNA TGCAGTGCCCCGGTCCGGGCGGGAGGGCCGAAAGAGCAGTACTTC.

V usage is TRBV7-9 and J usage is TRBJ2-7; D remains unclear. Germline V gene sequence: CDR1 SEHNR, CDR2 FQNEAQ (reference sequence). This CDR3 contains 14 residues. Trimming shortened V by 5 bases and J by 2 bases, and 13 bases separated the two germline ends. This CDR3 reads CASSAPRLAYEQYF. CDR3 DNA sequence: TGTGCCAGCAGCGCGCCGAGGCTAGCCTACGAGCAGTACTTC.

The V and J genes are TRBV14 and TRBJ2-5; 7 positions agree with TRBD1. The trim removed 5 bases at V and 9 bases at J, leaving 6 bases unmatched. CDR1 SGHDN and CDR2 FVKESK come from the germline V gene. The CDR3 runs to 12 residues. DNA of the CDR3: TGTGCCAGCAGCTCTACAGGGGCTTCCCAGTACTTC. Its translation is CASSSTGASQYF.

CDR3 in amino acids: CSARDRAGGPETQYF. The CDR3 bases are TGCAGTGCTAGAGATAGAGCGGGAGGGCCGGAGACCCAGTACTTC. The chain uses TRBV20-1 and TRBJ2-5; 10 nucleotides agree with TRBD2. The V segment lost 0 bases and the J segment 5 bases; nucleotides outside the gene matches: 6. Germline V CDR1 and CDR2: DFQATT, SNEGSKA (reference sequence). The CDR3 sequence is 15 residues long.

The V gene is TRBV11-3, the J gene TRBJ2-7; 10 bases fit TRBD2. After removal of 4 bases from V and 0 bases from J, the junction contained 0 bases not matched to a gene. The CDR3 loop spans 14 amino acids. From germline, CDR1 is SGHNT and CDR2 YENEEA. The CDR3 DNA sequence: TGTGCCAGCAGCTCTAGCGGGAGCTCCTACGAGCAGTACTTC. Protein: CASSSSGSSYEQYF.

The V and J genes are TRBV20-1 and TRBJ1-1, with D maybe TRBD1 (5 bases). With 0 bases removed from V and 1 base from J, the gap between germline ends came to 9 bases. This CDR3 contains 14 residues. Germline CDR1 reads DFQATT; CDR2 reads SNEGSKA (reference sequence). CDR3 sequence (DNA): TGCAGTGCTAGAGATGGGGCAAAGAACACTGAAGCTTTCTTT. It translates to CSARDGAKNTEAFF.